One and the same sample provided the 25 T cell receptor beta chains below, sequenced in a study of CD8+ T cells in alopecia areata. cDNA prepared by RNA extraction and subsequent reverse transcription served as the template for sequencing. Data came from immunoSEQ multiplex PCR; TCRdb stores just in-frame clones and leaves some out. The sample lists 100,000 to 120,000 clones, around three fifths seen once, with 3% to 4% in the top ten. Treatment specified: oral pan-JAK inhibitor, 5-10 mg twice daily. The sequencing used CD4+ T cells sorted from blood, collected at week 24, from a patient treated with tofacitinib. The receptors here all came from a human donor with alopecia areata.

This clone has more than one count but fewer than ten. The V call is TRBV7-2, the J call TRBJ2-5; D perhaps matches TRBD1 (6 bases). The germline gives CDR1 SGHTA, CDR2 FQGNSA. V was pared by 1 base and J by 5 bases, with 14 bases between. CDR3 size: 15 residues. The CDR3 sequence: CASSLEGVVAETQYF. CDR3 in DNA: TGTGCCAGCAGCTTAGAGGGGGTAGTCGCGGAGACCCAGTACTTC.

The gene calls are TRBV7-2 and TRBJ1-2; 8 bases agree with TRBD1. The CDR3 extends over 15 amino acids. V shed 5 bases, J shed 4 bases, and the junction held 9 bases outside the gene matches. The germline CDR1 and CDR2 sequences are SGHTA and FQGNSA. Here the CDR3 reads CASSPGQGSSYGYTF. The CDR3 DNA sequence: TGTGCCAGCAGCCCCGGACAGGGTTCTTCCTATGGCTACACCTTC.

This rearrangement joins TRBV5-1 to TRBJ2-7; 10 positions match TRBD1. V shed 4 bases, J shed 9 bases, and the junction held 7 bases outside the gene matches. CDR1 and CDR2 (germline): SGHRS, YFSETQ. The CDR3 spans 13 residues. The CDR3 region has the DNA TGCGCCAGCAGCGGCGGGACAGGGGATGTGCAGTACTTC. This sequence encodes CASSGGTGDVQYF.

The chain recombines TRBV9 with TRBJ2-5; perhaps TRBD2 as D (6 bases). This CDR3 is built from 15 residues. CDR1 and CDR2 from the germline V gene are SGDLS and YYNGEE. Trimming pared 4 bases from V and 5 bases from J, leaving 18 bases between. CDR3 nucleotide sequence: TGTGCCAGCAGCCCTACTCCGACTAGTGCGGAGACCCAGTACTTC. As protein: CASSPTPTSAETQYF.

V usage is TRBV29-1 and J usage is TRBJ2-7, with 7 bases aligning to TRBD1. The CDR3 is 13 amino acids. Trimming at V came to 4 bases and at J to 2 bases, leaving 5 bases not matched to a gene. The V gene's germline CDR1 is SQVTM and CDR2 ANQGSEA. The chain's CDR3 is CSVGQGRTYEQYF. In DNA form, the CDR3 reads TGCAGCGTTGGACAGGGCCGAACCTACGAGCAGTACTTC.

This clone has more than one count but fewer than ten. This sequence joins TRBV11-2 and TRBJ2-2; no clear D. Trimming took 7 bases from V and 5 from J, leaving 11 bases between them. The germline V gene has CDR1 SGHAT and CDR2 FQNNGV. This CDR3 is built from 13 residues. The CDR3 protein is CASTVARTGELFF. The CDR3, as DNA: TGTGCCAGCACAGTGGCTAGGACCGGGGAGCTGTTTTTT.

DNA of the CDR3: TGCGCCAGCAGCTCGACTAGCGGCAATACGCAGTATTTT. This gives the protein CASSSTSGNTQYF. The chain combines TRBV5-1 with TRBJ2-3; the match to TRBD2 covers 9 bases. The CDR3 sequence is 13 residues long. The germline V gene has CDR1 SGHRS and CDR2 YFSETQ. J gave up 7 bases and V 3 bases, and 3 bases lay outside the gene matches.

The gene calls are TRBV13 and TRBJ2-7, with TRBD2 as a possible D gene (6 bases). The V and J ends lost 5 bases and 4 bases respectively, with 24 bases between them. The CDR3 sequence is 17 residues long. Germline V gene sequence: CDR1 PRHDT, CDR2 FYEKMQ (reference sequence). The CDR3 region has the DNA TGTGCCAGCAGCCGGGACCATAGAGCGGGTACCTCGTACGAGCAGTACTTC. Encoded protein: CASSRDHRAGTSYEQYF.

J is TRBJ1-2 and V is TRBV27; TRBD1 matches at 8 bases. J lost 4 bases, V lost 6 bases, and 10 bases had no gene match. CDR3 length equals 15 residues. The germline V gene has CDR1 MNHEY and CDR2 SMNVEV (reference sequence). CDR3 sequence: CASRRTGGSSYGYTF. The CDR3 coding sequence is TGTGCCAGCAGACGAACAGGGGGTAGTAGCTATGGCTACACCTTC.

This clone was counted a single time. The chain links TRBV29-1 to TRBJ1-2; D is unresolved. Germline lookup yields CDR1 SQVTM and CDR2 ANQGSEA. This CDR3 region has 14 residues. V was cut by 0 bases and J by 4 bases, with 12 bases left in between. CDR3: CSVEDVVKGYGYTF. CDR3 bases: TGCAGCGTTGAAGATGTGGTGAAGGGCTATGGCTACACCTTC.

The chain employs TRBV5-6 and TRBJ2-7; D ambiguous. In germline, CDR1 is SGHDT, CDR2 YYEEEE. The CDR3 runs 12 residues. V dropped 2 bases and J dropped 1 base, with 4 bases sitting between them. CDR3 DNA: TGTGCCAGCAGCTTAAAGTCCTACGAGCAGTACTTC. Encoded protein: CASSLKSYEQYF.

The genes are TRBV19 and TRBJ2-1, with a possible D match to TRBD1 (5 bases). The germline V gene has CDR1 LNHDA and CDR2 SQIVND (reference sequence). The length of the CDR3 is 15 residues. Between the trimmed V and J ends, which lost 3 bases and 0 bases, there was a span of 9 bases. CDR3 DNA sequence: TGTGCCAGTAGTATGGGGCTCCTCTCCTACAATGAGCAGTTCTTC. It translates to CASSMGLLSYNEQFF.

This chain links TRBV30 with TRBJ1-5; D is ambiguous. The germline gives CDR1 GTSNPN, CDR2 SVGIG (reference sequence). This CDR3 has 13 residues. Trimming cost V 1 base and J 6 bases, with 10 bases left between them. The CDR3 sequence: CAWSGTSGQPQHF. The DNA for the CDR3 is TGTGCCTGGAGTGGGACGTCGGGTCAGCCCCAGCATTTT.

This clone was seen just once. The rearrangement uses TRBV29-1 and TRBJ1-3, with D possibly being TRBD1 (5 bases). Trimming removed 3 bases at V and 4 bases at J, with 10 bases between. The CDR3 length is 13 residues. Germline V lookup: CDR1 SQVTM, CDR2 ANQGSEA. The CDR3 sequence: CSVDTGRGNTIYF. As DNA, the CDR3 is TGCAGCGTTGATACAGGCCGCGGAAACACCATATATTTT.

The genes are TRBV15 and TRBJ1-5; the D gene is possibly TRBD1 (5 bases). This CDR3 is 15 amino acids long. V lost 1 base to trimming and J lost 3 bases, with 10 bases between them. Germline V gene data show CDR1 as LNHNV and CDR2 as YYDKDF (reference sequence). CDR3 nucleotide sequence: TGTGCCACCAGCAGAGTTCAGGGAAACAATCAGCCCCAGCATTTT. Protein sequence: CATSRVQGNNQPQHF.

V and J are TRBV30 and TRBJ1-2; TRBD1 is a possible D gene (6 bases). V was cut by 3 bases and J by 4 bases, with 18 bases left in between. The CDR3 covers 15 residues. CDR1 is GTSNPN, CDR2 SVGIG, per germline (reference sequence). CDR3 nucleotide sequence: TGTGCCTGGAGGCCCACAGGGAGTCCGGGCTATGGCTACACCTTC. The encoded protein is CAWRPTGSPGYGYTF.

The gene calls are TRBV7-2 and TRBJ2-3; either TRBD1 or TRBD2 may supply D (5 bases each). V lost 0 bases and J lost 5, with 9 bases in between. This CDR3 has 14 residues. Germline V gene sequence: CDR1 SGHTA, CDR2 FQGNSA. CDR3 sequence: CASSLAGRGDTQYF. In DNA form, the CDR3 reads TGTGCCAGCAGCTTAGCGGGACGTGGAGATACGCAGTATTTT.

The chain combines TRBV6-6 with TRBJ2-7; D call uncertain. Germline V gene data show CDR1 as MNHNY and CDR2 as SVGAGI (reference sequence). The CDR3 loop spans 12 amino acids. Trimming stripped 3 bases from V and 6 bases from J, with 9 bases between. The CDR3 loop is CASSYQVSEQYF. The CDR3 DNA reads TGTGCCAGCAGTTATCAGGTATCCGAGCAGTACTTC.

This clone was seen a handful of times. V usage is TRBV30 and J usage is TRBJ1-4; D ambiguous. V dropped 1 base and J dropped 8 bases, with 11 bases sitting between them. Germline assignment: CDR1 GTSNPN and CDR2 SVGIG (reference sequence). The CDR3 totals 13 residues. CDR3 loop: CAWSENSYEKLFF. CDR3 bases: TGTGCCTGGAGTGAGAACAGCTACGAAAAACTGTTTTTT.

Only one count was recorded for this clone. In DNA form, the CDR3 reads TGTGCCAGCAGCTTAGATCCGGGTGATACGCAGTATTTT. This gives the protein CASSLDPGDTQYF. This rearrangement joins TRBV5-4 to TRBJ2-3; D unresolved. The CDR3 loop spans 13 amino acids. Trimming pared 2 bases from V and 6 bases from J, leaving 10 bases between. The germline CDR1 and CDR2 sequences are SGHNT and YYREEE (reference sequence).

CDR3 loop: CAWRKKTGDNQPQHF. DNA for the CDR3: TGTGCCTGGAGAAAGAAGACAGGGGACAATCAGCCCCAGCATTTT. V usage is TRBV30 and J usage is TRBJ1-5, with TRBD1 matching over 8 bases. The junction had 7 bases not matched to a gene; V was cut back by 3 bases and J by 3 bases. This CDR3 has 15 residues. The germline gives CDR1 GTSNPN, CDR2 SVGIG (reference sequence). The full variable domain, in which reference TRBV30 and TRBJ1-5 provide the parts outside the CDR3, is SQTIHQWPATLVQPVGSPLSLECTVEGTSNPNLYWYRQAAGRGLQLLFYSVGIGQISSEVPQNLSASRPQDRQFILSSKKLLLSDSGFYLCAWRKKTGDNQPQHFGDGTRLSIL.

Only one count was recorded for this clone. The V call is TRBV29-1, the J call TRBJ2-7; a weak D match, TRBD1 (5 bases). The germline gives CDR1 SQVTM, CDR2 ANQGSEA. The CDR3 runs 12 residues. Trimming took 4 bases from V and 5 from J, leaving 12 bases between them. CDR3 DNA: TGCAGCGTTGGGGGCAATGGAGACGAGCAGTACTTC. Amino acids: CSVGGNGDEQYF.

The rearrangement links TRBV25-1 to TRBJ1-3; unclear D gene. The CDR3 covers 14 residues. Between the trimmed V and J ends, which lost 3 bases and 1 base, there was a span of 7 bases. The germline V gene has CDR1 MGHDK and CDR2 SYGVNS. The CDR3 here is CASSDGLSGNTIYF. Here the CDR3 DNA reads TGTGCCAGCAGTGATGGGTTGTCTGGAAACACCATATATTTT.

The chain uses TRBV4-2 and TRBJ2-5; no clear D. The V end lost 0 bases, the J end lost 6 bases, and 14 bases lay between the germline ends. The CDR3 contains 15 residues. Per germline, CDR1 LGHNA and CDR2 YNFKEQ. The CDR3 region is CASSQDLTGKQTQYF. The CDR3 DNA sequence: TGTGCCAGCAGCCAAGATCTAACTGGCAAGCAGACCCAGTACTTC.

CDR3 sequence: CSAAADYGYTF. CDR3 coding DNA: TGCAGTGCGGCCGCAGACTATGGCTACACCTTC. The chain recombines TRBV20-1 with TRBJ1-2, with D unresolved. Germline loops: CDR1 DFQATT, CDR2 SNEGSKA (reference sequence). The V end was cut by 6 bases, the J end by 3 bases, with 8 bases between. CDR3 length: 11 amino acids.